The 30 T cell receptor beta chains below all came from one sample that was sequenced in a study of cytomegalovirus exposure and HLA in healthy donors (dated by TCRdb to the late 2010s). Library method: the immunoSEQ multiplex PCR assay. For the multiplex PCR, a mixture combining 60 forward primers for TCR Vbeta segments and 13 reverse primers for TCR Jbeta segments was used. TCRdb limited this immuneACCESS table to in-frame rearrangements with V and J called. A share of clones is missing; checked studies link under half to unresolved V genes, and the rest is unexplained. In all, the sample holds 200,000 or so clones, and approximately 83% of those were seen once. The ten largest clones take up just over 1.4% of the sample. Sequenced sample: PBMCs. Receptors originate from a girl aged 5 to 17 in good health and CMV-seronegative.

CDR3 sequence reads: CASSLSIRGGHQPQHF. The CDR3 region has the DNA TGTGCCAGCAGTTTATCGATTAGAGGGGGCCATCAGCCCCAGCATTTT. The chain couples TRBV28 to TRBJ1-5, with 7 positions matching TRBD1. The CDR3 loop spans 16 amino acids. The germline gives CDR1 MDHEN, CDR2 SYDVKM. With 1 base clipped from V and 5 bases from J, the junction kept 8 bases outside the gene matches. The variable domain in full, with the rest retrieved from reference TRBV28 and TRBJ1-5, is DVKVTQSSRYLVKRTGEKVFLECVQDMDHENMFWYRQDPGLGLRLIYFSYDVKMKEKGDIPEGYSVSREKKERFSLILESASTNQTSMYLCASSLSIRGGHQPQHFGDGTRLSIL.

The rearrangement links TRBV7-8 to TRBJ1-5; maybe TRBD1 (5 bases). The germline V gene encodes CDR1 SGHVS and CDR2 FQNEAQ. The CDR3 extends over 13 amino acids. V was clipped by 5 bases and J by 4 bases, with 9 bases between them. CDR3: CASSDGGNQPQHF. CDR3 DNA sequence: TGTGCCAGCAGCGACGGGGGGAATCAGCCCCAGCATTTT.

The rearrangement uses TRBV7-2 and TRBJ1-5; perhaps TRBD1 as D (5 bases). Trimming shortened V by 8 bases and J by 0 bases, and 20 bases separated the two germline ends. Germline CDR1 and CDR2: SGHTA and FQGNSA. This CDR3 is built from 17 residues. CDR3 region: CASAPDSTDNSNQPQHF. CDR3 bases: TGTGCCAGCGCCCCAGATTCGACAGACAATAGCAATCAGCCCCAGCATTTT.

V is TRBV30 and J is TRBJ2-1, with 9 positions matching TRBD2. The CDR3 has 16 amino acids. Per the germline V gene, CDR1 is GTSNPN and CDR2 is SVGIG (reference sequence). V dropped 5 bases and J dropped 3; count of bases not matched to a gene: 11. CDR3 sequence reads: CAWVDVIAGVYNEQFF. The CDR3 DNA sequence: TGTGCCTGGGTGGACGTGATAGCGGGGGTCTACAATGAGCAGTTCTTC.

This chain's CDR3 is CASRKTGSNEKLFF. The CDR3 nucleotides are TGTGCCAGCAGAAAAACAGGGTCTAATGAAAAACTGTTTTTT. The rearrangement uses TRBV6-5 and TRBJ1-4; tentatively, D is TRBD1 (6 bases). This CDR3 comprises 14 residues. The ends were cut back, 6 bases at V and 3 bases at J, with 11 bases in the middle. Germline V gene lookup returns CDR1 MNHEY and CDR2 SVGAGI.

The V call is TRBV19, the J call TRBJ2-3; perhaps TRBD2 as D (6 bases). This CDR3 is built from 13 residues. Per germline, CDR1 LNHDA and CDR2 SQIVND (reference sequence). The germline V and J ends were trimmed by 3 bases and 6 bases, with 10 bases remaining between them. The CDR3 nucleotides read TGTGCCAGTAGTATTGGAGGGAGCGATACGCAGTATTTT. It yields the protein CASSIGGSDTQYF.

This chain connects TRBV13 to TRBJ2-7; TRBD2 matches 10 bases. V was clipped by 0 bases and J by 7 bases; unmatched bases: 9. In germline, CDR1 is PRHDT, CDR2 FYEKMQ (reference sequence). The CDR3 is made up of 16 amino acids. CDR3 amino acids: CASSLGRSGRAWEQYF. The DNA of the CDR3 is TGTGCCAGCAGCTTAGGCCGGAGCGGGAGGGCCTGGGAGCAGTACTTC.

This clone was seen just once. The chain combines TRBV6-5 with TRBJ2-3, with 8 nucleotides matching TRBD2. V gave up 0 bases and J gave up 1 base; unmatched junction bases: 0. This CDR3 is 15 amino acids long. The germline V gene encodes CDR1 MNHEY and CDR2 SVGAGI. This chain's CDR3 is CASSYSLAGTDTQYF. CDR3 nucleotide sequence: TGTGCCAGCAGTTACTCACTAGCGGGCACAGATACGCAGTATTTT.

This chain uses TRBV5-1 with TRBJ1-3; D uncertain. The CDR3 length is 13 residues. The ends were cut back, 0 bases at V and 3 bases at J, with 4 bases in the middle. Germline V gene sequence: CDR1 SGHRS, CDR2 YFSETQ. The CDR3 bases are TGCGCCAGCAGCTTGGGCAGTGGAAACACCATATATTTT. Encoded protein: CASSLGSGNTIYF. Combining the CDR3 with reference TRBV5-1 and TRBJ1-3 gives the whole variable domain KAGVTQTPRYLIKTRGQQVTLSCSPISGHRSVSWYQQTPGQGLQFLFEYFSETQRNKGNFPGRFSGRQFSNSRSEMNVSTLELGDSALYLCASSLGSGNTIYFGEGSWLTVV.

The J gene is TRBJ1-1, the V gene TRBV28, with D possibly TRBD1 on 6 matching bases. In germline, CDR1 is MDHEN, CDR2 SYDVKM. V dropped 2 bases and J dropped 6 bases, with 13 bases sitting between them. This CDR3 has 14 residues. The DNA of the CDR3 is TGTGCCAGCAGTTTAGAAAACAGGGCCCCTGAAGCTTTCTTT. Protein sequence: CASSLENRAPEAFF.

This clone showed up just a few times. The chain couples TRBV7-8 to TRBJ2-7; 11 positions agree with TRBD2. The length of the CDR3 is 18 residues. Germline loops: CDR1 SGHVS, CDR2 FQNEAQ. Trimming took 5 bases from V and 3 from J; bases not matched to a gene: 15. The CDR3 protein is CASSLSRLAGSLFYEQYF. In nucleotides, the CDR3 is TGTGCCAGCAGCCTAAGCCGACTAGCGGGGAGCCTATTCTACGAGCAGTACTTC.

This clone was detected a few times. The chain recombines TRBV6-8 with TRBJ1-2; no definite D call. Germline CDR1 MNHGY, CDR2 SAAAGT. This CDR3 comprises 17 residues. V was clipped by 8 bases and J by 4 bases, with 26 bases between them. This CDR3 reads CASSLSWFSGLFYGYTF. The CDR3 DNA follows: TGTGCCAGCTCCCTGTCGTGGTTTTCAGGTCTTTTCTATGGCTACACCTTC.

V gene TRBV7-9 combines with J gene TRBJ1-1; TRBD1 is a possible D gene (5 bases). V lost 1 base and J lost 1, with 19 bases in between. CDR1 is SEHNR and CDR2 is FQNEAQ in the germline V gene (reference sequence). This CDR3 has 18 amino acids. The CDR3 bases are TGTGCCAGCAGCTTAGGTCCCCCCTGGGGGGGGTCGAACACTGAAGCTTTCTTT. It yields the protein CASSLGPPWGGSNTEAFF.

The gene calls are TRBV7-2 and TRBJ1-6; the match to TRBD1 covers 8 bases. The CDR3 runs 15 residues. Germline V gene sequence: CDR1 SGHTA, CDR2 FQGNSA. V was clipped by 2 bases and J by 7 bases; unmatched bases: 4. CDR3 region: CASSLQGARNSPLHF. The CDR3 region has the DNA TGTGCCAGCAGCTTACAGGGGGCTCGCAATTCACCCCTCCACTTT.

The V call is TRBV5-1, the J call TRBJ2-1, with 12 nucleotides matching TRBD2. CDR1 and CDR2 from the germline V gene are SGHRS and YFSETQ. With V trimmed by 0 bases and J by 6 bases, 7 bases remained unmatched. The CDR3 is 17 amino acids. The CDR3 reads CASSLVKLTSGSNEQFF. CDR3 coding DNA: TGCGCCAGCAGCTTGGTTAAATTGACTAGCGGGAGCAATGAGCAGTTCTTC.

The chain couples TRBV28 to TRBJ2-7; D is undetermined. V lost 7 bases and J lost 4, with 17 bases in between. This CDR3 contains 14 residues. In germline, CDR1 is MDHEN, CDR2 SYDVKM. The CDR3 DNA reads TGTGCCAGCAACCCCGGTCTCCCTCAATACGAGCAGTACTTC. This encodes CASNPGLPQYEQYF.

The V gene is TRBV7-9, the J gene TRBJ1-4, with a possible D match to TRBD1 (5 bases). V lost 7 bases and J 0 bases, leaving 15 bases between the germline ends. The CDR3 consists of 16 residues. The germline gives CDR1 SEHNR, CDR2 FQNEAQ (reference sequence). CDR3 coding DNA: TGTGCCAGCACCGAGACAGATCTTTCAACTAATGAAAAACTGTTTTTT. It codes for CASTETDLSTNEKLFF.

The chain employs TRBV27 and TRBJ2-7; 12 nucleotides line up with TRBD2. Germline loops: CDR1 MNHEY, CDR2 SMNVEV (reference sequence). The trim removed 5 bases at V and 4 bases at J, leaving 12 bases unmatched. The CDR3 has 17 residues. CDR3 sequence: CASSPTRTSGTFYEQYF. DNA of the CDR3: TGTGCCAGCAGTCCCACCCGGACTAGCGGGACTTTTTACGAGCAGTACTTC.

The chain joins TRBV30 to TRBJ1-5; weak D call: TRBD1 (6 bases). The CDR3 has 14 residues. CDR1 and CDR2 (germline): GTSNPN, SVGIG (reference sequence). V lost 5 bases and J 7 bases, leaving 18 bases between the germline ends. CDR3 in amino acids: CAWSPQTGRQPQHF. The DNA of the CDR3 is TGTGCCTGGTCGCCTCAAACAGGGCGGCAGCCCCAGCATTTT.

The V gene is TRBV7-2, the J gene TRBJ2-7; D might be TRBD1 (6 bases). V lost 6 bases and J 3 bases, leaving 24 bases between the germline ends. In germline, CDR1 is SGHTA, CDR2 FQGNSA. This CDR3 spans 17 amino acids. CDR3 DNA sequence: TGTGCCAGCAGGCAGGGTGGGTTTAGGACACAGGGCTACGAGCAGTACTTC. The encoded protein is CASRQGGFRTQGYEQYF.

The chain links TRBV28 to TRBJ1-2; 11 nucleotides agree with TRBD1. Per the germline V gene, CDR1 is MDHEN and CDR2 is SYDVKM. Germline trimming cut 5 bases from V and 3 bases from J; bases unmatched to any gene: 2. CDR3 length equals 14 residues. The CDR3 sequence is CASSRDRGDYGYTF. The CDR3 region has the DNA TGTGCCAGCAGTCGGGACAGGGGGGACTATGGCTACACCTTC.

With regard to this clone: An end of the junction differs from the germline gene, which may be a read error. The chain uses TRBV7-9 and TRBJ1-1; D unresolved. From germline, CDR1 is SEHNR and CDR2 FQNEAQ (reference sequence). The CDR3 has 12 amino acids. CDR3 in amino acids: CSSSLPVTEAFF. CDR3 DNA sequence: TGTTCCAGCAGCTTACCGGTCACTGAAGCTTTCTTT.

This chain connects TRBV5-5 to TRBJ1-4; 10 nucleotides match TRBD1. After removal of 3 bases from V and 5 bases from J, the junction contained 4 bases not matched to a gene. CDR3 length: 15 residues. Germline CDR1 is SGHKS and CDR2 is YYEKEE (reference sequence). CDR3 region: CASSWGQGSNEKLFF. CDR3 nucleotide sequence: TGTGCCAGCAGCTGGGGACAGGGGAGCAATGAAAAACTGTTTTTT.

In the case of this clone: One end of the junction does not line up with germline, which may come from a read error. The sample contains more than one DNA sequence encoding this CDR3. The chain has TRBV4-2 and TRBJ1-2, with TRBD1 matching over 8 bases. Per germline, CDR1 LGHNA and CDR2 YNFKEQ. CDR3 length: 15 amino acids. The CDR3 here is CASSQDPGGGNGYTF. The CDR3 DNA reads TGTGCCAGCAGCCAAGATCCAGGGGGCGGTAATGGCTATACCTTC.

The chain recombines TRBV19 with TRBJ2-1, with D perhaps matching TRBD1 (6 bases). V was trimmed by 5 bases and J by 7 bases, leaving 18 bases between them. This CDR3 has 15 amino acids. Germline V gives CDR1 LNHDA, CDR2 SQIVND (reference sequence). This CDR3 reads CASSSREGVANEQFF. Here the CDR3 DNA reads TGTGCCAGTAGTTCCCGCGAGGGGGTGGCTAATGAGCAGTTCTTC. The variable domain in full, completed from reference TRBV19 and TRBJ2-1, reads DGGITQSPKYLFRKEGQNVTLSCEQNLNHDAMYWYRQDPGQGLRLIYYSQIVNDFQKGDIAEGYSVSREKKESFPLTVTSAQKNPTAFYLCASSSREGVANEQFFGPGTRLTVL.

J is TRBJ2-7 and V is TRBV29-1; 10 bases align to TRBD1. Per germline, CDR1 SQVTM and CDR2 ANQGSEA. Trimming took 3 bases from V and 2 from J; bases not matched to a gene: 1. CDR3 size: 13 residues. The CDR3 sequence is CSVEGTGAYEQYF. The CDR3, as DNA: TGCAGCGTTGAGGGGACAGGGGCCTACGAGCAGTACTTC.

The rearrangement uses TRBV7-2 and TRBJ1-1; no firm D call. The CDR3 extends over 15 amino acids. Germline V gene data show CDR1 as SGHTA and CDR2 as FQGNSA. V was shortened by 2 bases and J by 2 bases, with 12 bases between the two germline ends. DNA for the CDR3: TGTGCCAGCAGCTTAAGATCTTTAGATAACACTGAAGCTTTCTTT. Amino acids: CASSLRSLDNTEAFF.

The V and J genes are TRBV2 and TRBJ2-6; 7 nucleotides align to TRBD1. The CDR3 spans 19 residues. V trimming: 4 bases; J trimming: 0 bases; junction bases outside the gene matches: 12. Germline CDR1 is SNHLY and CDR2 is FYNNEI. The DNA of the CDR3 is TGTGCCAGCAGTGGAATAGGGACAGCTCAGTGCTCTGGGGCCAACGTCCTGACTTTC. Amino acid sequence: CASSGIGTAQCSGANVLTF.

This chain uses TRBV5-1 with TRBJ2-1; no clear D. V lost 2 bases to trimming and J lost 0 bases, with 18 bases between them. The CDR3 totals 18 residues. Germline CDR1 is SGHRS and CDR2 is YFSETQ. CDR3 sequence (DNA): TGCGCCAGCAGCTTCACCCCGTTCCGAGCGAGCTCCTACAATGAGCAGTTCTTC. This gives the protein CASSFTPFRASSYNEQFF.

The chain couples TRBV9 to TRBJ2-3, with D perhaps matching TRBD2 (5 bases). Trimming cost V 0 bases and J 3 bases, with 8 bases left between them. Germline loops: CDR1 SGDLS, CDR2 YYNGEE. There are 14 residues in the CDR3. In nucleotides, the CDR3 is TGTGCCAGCAGCGTAGCTGGGGAGACAGATACGCAGTATTTT. It is translated as CASSVAGETDTQYF.